Following are 20 T cell receptor beta chains from one sample sequenced in a study of shared clonotypes between healthy human individuals (dated by TCRdb to about 2020). To prepare the library, the immunoSEQ multiplex PCR assay was applied. The table comes from immuneACCESS by way of TCRdb, which keeps in-frame sequences with V and J called. Part of the clones is missing from these tables; in studies checked, under half for an unresolved V gene and the rest for unknown reasons. A total of 2 million to 2.5 million clones appear in this sample, roughly 93% of them only once. The top ten constitute around 0.37% of the sample. Source material: naive CD4+ T cells from PBMCs. The cell subset or site label of this sample denotes: CD45RA+ positively selected. The receptor source for this set is a man between 18 and 35 years old in good health. Some clones in this sample may be carry-over from other donors' samples.

The rearrangement joins TRBV5-1 to TRBJ2-5; D unclear. Germline CDR1 reads SGHRS; CDR2 reads YFSETQ. The CDR3 sequence is 13 residues long. The ends were cut back, 2 bases at V and 1 base at J, with 6 bases in the middle. CDR3 sequence (DNA): TGCGCCAGCAGCTTCCAGCCCCAAGAGACCCAGTACTTC. Translating it yields CASSFQPQETQYF.

This chain joins TRBV5-1 and TRBJ2-7; 7 bases match TRBD1. Germline-derived CDR1 and CDR2 are SGHRS and YFSETQ. The V and J ends lost 0 bases and 0 bases, in that order; junction bases with no gene match: 6. This CDR3 has 16 amino acids. CDR3 DNA sequence: TGCGCCAGCAGCTTGGGACCCAGGGGGACCTCCTACGAGCAGTACTTC. It specifies CASSLGPRGTSYEQYF. The variable domain in full, with the rest retrieved from reference TRBV5-1 and TRBJ2-7, is KAGVTQTPRYLIKTRGQQVTLSCSPISGHRSVSWYQQTPGQGLQFLFEYFSETQRNKGNFPGRFSGRQFSNSRSEMNVSTLELGDSALYLCASSLGPRGTSYEQYFGPGTRLTVT.

This chain links TRBV5-1 with TRBJ2-3; D remains unclear. Trimming shortened V by 0 bases and J by 2 bases, and 10 bases separated the two germline ends. The CDR3 has 15 residues. In germline, CDR1 is SGHRS, CDR2 YFSETQ. CDR3 loop: CASSLEGPYTDTQYF. The CDR3 region has the DNA TGCGCCAGCAGCTTGGAGGGCCCTTACACAGATACGCAGTATTTT.

The chain recombines TRBV29-1 with TRBJ2-1; TRBD1 matches 7 bases. CDR3 length: 16 residues. In germline, CDR1 is SQVTM, CDR2 ANQGSEA. V was pared by 4 bases and J by 3 bases, with 12 bases of the junction left unmatched. The CDR3 sequence is CSVVRGRGGSYNEQFF. In DNA form, the CDR3 reads TGCAGCGTTGTAAGGGGGCGAGGGGGCAGCTACAATGAGCAGTTCTTC.

The chain combines TRBV6-5 with TRBJ1-2, with D tentatively TRBD1 (6 bases). V was clipped by 6 bases and J by 7 bases, with 15 bases between them. From germline, CDR1 is MNHEY and CDR2 SVGAGI. This CDR3 spans 13 amino acids. In nucleotides, the CDR3 is TGTGCCAGCAGGGGGGGCAGGGAGGGTGGCTACACCTTC. Its translation is CASRGGREGGYTF.

With respect to this clone: At the DNA level, this CDR3 is encoded by other sequences in the same sample as well. The V and J genes are TRBV5-4 and TRBJ2-7; 7 nucleotides match TRBD2. The germline gives CDR1 SGHNT, CDR2 YYREEE (reference sequence). The CDR3 runs to 15 residues. After removal of 0 bases from V and 1 base from J, the junction contained 4 bases not matched to a gene. The CDR3 nucleotides read TGTGCCAGCAGCTTGGGCCCTAGCGGTTCCTACGAGCAGTACTTC. It translates to CASSLGPSGSYEQYF.

On this clone itself: The same CDR3 arises from other DNA sequences in this sample as well. The chain carries TRBV19 and TRBJ1-1; D is possibly TRBD1 (6 bases). The CDR3 sequence is 14 residues long. Deletions cut 1 base from V and 5 bases from J, with 11 bases between. Looked up from germline, CDR1 is LNHDA and CDR2 is SQIVND (reference sequence). The chain's CDR3 is CASSIGAGVTEAFF. As DNA, the CDR3 is TGTGCCAGTAGTATAGGGGCAGGGGTTACTGAAGCTTTCTTT.

The chain combines TRBV19 with TRBJ2-3; D could derive from TRBD1 or TRBD2 (5 bases each). Trimming took off 5 bases at V and 2 bases at J, with 11 bases between the two ends. The CDR3 runs to 14 residues. Germline-derived CDR1 and CDR2 are LNHDA and SQIVND (reference sequence). CDR3 loop: CASSRDLYTDTQYF. Here the CDR3 DNA reads TGTGCCAGTAGTCGGGACCTGTACACAGATACGCAGTATTTT.

A single count supports this clone. The V and J genes are TRBV5-1 and TRBJ2-1; no clear D gene. V lost 1 base and J lost 5, with 13 bases in between. This CDR3 has 15 residues. The germline V gene has CDR1 SGHRS and CDR2 YFSETQ. The CDR3: CASSLQHLQDNEQFF. CDR3 in DNA: TGCGCCAGCAGCTTGCAACACCTCCAAGACAATGAGCAGTTCTTC.

This clone was detected a few times. Different DNA sequences within this sample yield the same CDR3. The chain joins TRBV18 to TRBJ2-7; TRBD1 aligns across 10 bases. The germline CDR1 and CDR2 sequences are KGHSH and LQKENI. The trim removed 2 bases at V and 4 bases at J, leaving 5 bases unmatched. The CDR3 spans 15 residues. CDR3 DNA sequence: TGTGCCAGCTCACCATTGGGACAGGGGTTTTACGAGCAGTACTTC. Its translation is CASSPLGQGFYEQYF.

This rearrangement joins TRBV30 to TRBJ2-5; D is ambiguous. CDR3 size: 11 residues. CDR1 and CDR2 from the germline V gene are GTSNPN and SVGIG (reference sequence). V dropped 4 bases and J dropped 5 bases, with 8 bases sitting between them. CDR3 nucleotide sequence: TGTGCCTGGACTATCGGGGAGACCCAGTACTTC. Protein sequence: CAWTIGETQYF.

The V call is TRBV2, the J call TRBJ2-2; D is undetermined. Trimming cost V 6 bases and J 0 bases, with 11 bases left between them. Germline CDR1 reads SNHLY; CDR2 reads FYNNEI. The length of the CDR3 is 15 residues. CDR3 DNA sequence: TGTGCCAGCAGAGGGCAGAGATCGAACACCGGGGAGCTGTTTTTT. Its protein product is CASRGQRSNTGELFF.

Worth noting for this clone: One end of the junction does not line up with germline, which may come from a read error. The chain couples TRBV10-3 to TRBJ2-3; D unresolved. The CDR3 loop spans 15 amino acids. CDR1 and CDR2 from the germline V gene are ENHRY and SYGVKD. The CDR3 here is CAISELHRSTDTQYF. CDR3 DNA: TGTGCCATCAGTGAGTTGCACCGGAGCACGGATACGCAGTATTTT.

J is TRBJ2-1 and V is TRBV5-4; no clear D. From germline, CDR1 is SGHNT and CDR2 YYREEE (reference sequence). The CDR3 sequence is 16 residues long. The V and J ends lost 4 bases and 1 base respectively, with 15 bases between them. The DNA of the CDR3 is TGTGCCAGCAGCCTGAGGCTAGTAATGTCCTACAATGAGCAGTTCTTC. As protein: CASSLRLVMSYNEQFF.

The V gene is TRBV5-1, the J gene TRBJ2-5; 9 nucleotides align to TRBD2. The CDR3 runs 16 residues. Germline CDR1 SGHRS, CDR2 YFSETQ. With V trimmed by 0 bases and J by 5 bases, 8 bases remained unmatched. In DNA, the CDR3 is TGCGCCAGCAGCTTGGCCGGCGCGGGAGGGACTGAGACCCAGTACTTC. This translates into CASSLAGAGGTETQYF.

The chain uses TRBV29-1 and TRBJ1-1; D unresolved. V dropped 4 bases and J dropped 2 bases, with 14 bases sitting between them. The CDR3 is 14 residues long. The germline V gene encodes CDR1 SQVTM and CDR2 ANQGSEA. The CDR3 bases are TGCAGCGTTGCTATAATGGCTGTTAACACTGAAGCTTTCTTT. This gives the protein CSVAIMAVNTEAFF.

The genes are TRBV28 and TRBJ2-3; 10 bases match TRBD2. J gave up 2 bases and V 3 bases, and 20 bases lay outside the gene matches. CDR1 is MDHEN and CDR2 is SYDVKM in the germline V gene. This CDR3 contains 21 residues. CDR3 sequence reads: CASSFPAKSTSGRRLTDTQYF. In DNA, the CDR3 is TGTGCCAGCAGTTTCCCCGCGAAATCGACTAGCGGGCGGAGACTCACAGATACGCAGTATTTT.

The V gene is TRBV19, the J gene TRBJ1-5; D is unresolved. CDR1 and CDR2 (germline): LNHDA, SQIVND (reference sequence). The V and J ends lost 0 bases and 2 bases respectively, with 14 bases between them. CDR3 length equals 17 residues. CDR3 protein: CASSIDQWGWGNQPQHF. The CDR3 DNA is TGTGCCAGTAGTATAGATCAGTGGGGTTGGGGCAATCAGCCCCAGCATTTT. The variable domain in full, with the rest retrieved from reference TRBV19 and TRBJ1-5, is DGGITQSPKYLFRKEGQNVTLSCEQNLNHDAMYWYRQDPGQGLRLIYYSQIVNDFQKGDIAEGYSVSREKKESFPLTVTSAQKNPTAFYLCASSIDQWGWGNQPQHFGDGTRLSIL.

The chain uses TRBV18 and TRBJ2-1, with 7 bases that match TRBD2. This CDR3 comprises 16 residues. Germline V CDR1 and CDR2: KGHSH, LQKENI. V lost 0 bases, J lost 7 bases, and 9 bases stayed unmatched. The CDR3 here is CASSPPGRESTNEQFF. The CDR3 DNA sequence: TGTGCCAGCTCACCACCGGGGCGGGAGAGCACGAATGAGCAGTTCTTC.

This clone is a singleton in its sample. The gene calls are TRBV10-3 and TRBJ1-4, with a possible D match to TRBD1 (5 bases). CDR3 size: 13 residues. V lost 10 bases, J lost 0 bases, and 9 bases lay in between. CDR1 is ENHRY, CDR2 SYGVKD, per germline. CDR3 in amino acids: CATTGATNEKLFF. The CDR3 coding sequence is TGTGCCACCACAGGCGCAACTAATGAAAAACTGTTTTTT.